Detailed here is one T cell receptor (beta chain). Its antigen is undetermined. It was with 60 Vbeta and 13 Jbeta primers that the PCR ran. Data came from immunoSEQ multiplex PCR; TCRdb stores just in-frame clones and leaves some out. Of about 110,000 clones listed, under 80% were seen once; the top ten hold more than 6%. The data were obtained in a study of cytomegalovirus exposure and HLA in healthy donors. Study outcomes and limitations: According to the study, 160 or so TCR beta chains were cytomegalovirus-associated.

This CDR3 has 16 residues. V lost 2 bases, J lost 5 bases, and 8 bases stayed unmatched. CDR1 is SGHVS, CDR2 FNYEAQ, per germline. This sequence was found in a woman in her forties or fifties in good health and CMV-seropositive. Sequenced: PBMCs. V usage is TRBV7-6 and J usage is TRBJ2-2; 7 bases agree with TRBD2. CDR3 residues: CASSLSGTTGTGELFF. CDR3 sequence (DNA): TGTGCCAGCAGCTTATCCGGGACTACCGGTACCGGGGAGCTGTTTTTT.